This T cell receptor (beta chain) was captured by sequencing in a study of blood T cell repertoires in COVID-19. In the study overall: Samples of COVID-19 (acute and convalescent) were obtained from the United States, Italy and Spain.

The germline gives CDR1 SGHRS, CDR2 YFSETQ. CDR3 length: 13 amino acids. The V end was cut by 1 base, the J end by 6 bases, with 8 bases between. Per the original data handling: Estimation of nucleated cell counts was performed using reference gene primer amplification. Clones were read by immunoSEQ multiplex PCR, and TCRdb kept only the in-frame ones, dropping some. The V and J calls and clone size come from that table; D and trimming were worked out from the DNA. The table records about 6,400 clones, 65% to 90% of them present only once. V is TRBV5-1 and J is TRBJ2-1; D may be TRBD2 (5 bases). The sequence was obtained from a human donor with active COVID-19. The donor label of this sample is uncertain. Sequencing was done on a sample of peripheral blood. The CDR3, as DNA: TGCGCCAGCAGCTTGCCGGGGATCAATGAGCAGTTCTTC. The encoded protein is CASSLPGINEQFF.